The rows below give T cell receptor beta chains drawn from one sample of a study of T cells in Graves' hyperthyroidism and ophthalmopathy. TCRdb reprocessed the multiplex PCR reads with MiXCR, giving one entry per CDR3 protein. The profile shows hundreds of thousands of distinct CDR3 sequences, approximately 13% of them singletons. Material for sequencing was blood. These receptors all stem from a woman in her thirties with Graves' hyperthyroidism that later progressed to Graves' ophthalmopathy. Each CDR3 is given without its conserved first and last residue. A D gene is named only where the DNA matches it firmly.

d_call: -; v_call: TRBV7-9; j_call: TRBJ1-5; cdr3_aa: ASSSRTVNQPQH
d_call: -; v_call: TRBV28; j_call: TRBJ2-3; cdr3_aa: ASSSPPGHTDTQY
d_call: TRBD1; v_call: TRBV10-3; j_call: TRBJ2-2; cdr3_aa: AISDGGQGNTGELF
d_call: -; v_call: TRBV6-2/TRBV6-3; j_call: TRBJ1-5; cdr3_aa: ASSYWASNQPQH
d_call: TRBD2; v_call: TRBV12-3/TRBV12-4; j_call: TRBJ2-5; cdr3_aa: ASSLTELAGGETQY
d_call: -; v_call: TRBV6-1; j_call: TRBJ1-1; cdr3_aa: ASTTKGRVHTEAF
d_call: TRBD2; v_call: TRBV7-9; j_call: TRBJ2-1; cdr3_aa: ASTPGGSKDNEQF
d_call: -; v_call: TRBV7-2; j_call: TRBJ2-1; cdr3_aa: ASSSEVSGSYNEQF
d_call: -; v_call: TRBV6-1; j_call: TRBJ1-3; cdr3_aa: ASRAQGLAGTIY
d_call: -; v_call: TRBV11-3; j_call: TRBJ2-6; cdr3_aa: ASSLIGANVLT
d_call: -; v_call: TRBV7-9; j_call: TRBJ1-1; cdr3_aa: ASSLEGGHTEAF
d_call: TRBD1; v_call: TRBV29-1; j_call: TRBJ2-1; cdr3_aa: SVRGDRSGDEQF
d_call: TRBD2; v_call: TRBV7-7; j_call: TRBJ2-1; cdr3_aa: ASSPLSGEGRWNEQF
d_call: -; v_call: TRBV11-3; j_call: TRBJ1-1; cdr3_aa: ASSLEQHMNTEAF
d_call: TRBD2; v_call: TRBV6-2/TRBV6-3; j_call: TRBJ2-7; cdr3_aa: ASSYLLAGRFYEQY
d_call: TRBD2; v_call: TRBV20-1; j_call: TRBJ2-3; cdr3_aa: SAPGRAGVSNTQY
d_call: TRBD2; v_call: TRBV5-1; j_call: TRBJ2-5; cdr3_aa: ASSPGLAVQETQY
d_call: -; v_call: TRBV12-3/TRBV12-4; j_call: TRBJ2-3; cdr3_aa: ASRNVSTDTQY
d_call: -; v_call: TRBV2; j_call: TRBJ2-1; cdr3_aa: ASAQPGPYNEQF
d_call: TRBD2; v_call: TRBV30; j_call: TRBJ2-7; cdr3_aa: AWSVRGRAVEQY
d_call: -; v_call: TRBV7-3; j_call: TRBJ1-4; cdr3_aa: ASSKNGGEKLF
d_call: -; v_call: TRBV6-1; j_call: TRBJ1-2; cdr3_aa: ASSEGNRWYGYT
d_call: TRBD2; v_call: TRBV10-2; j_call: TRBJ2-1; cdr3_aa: ASGDTSEPYNEQF
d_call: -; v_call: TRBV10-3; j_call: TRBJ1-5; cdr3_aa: AISGGGSNQPQH